These 7 T cell receptor beta chains were sequenced from one sample in a study of CD4 T cells in relation to SARS-CoV-2 and coronaviruses. Their target antigens are unknown. Using immunoSEQ multiplex PCR, the repertoire was profiled, and TCRdb retains in-frame clones only, with some absent. The repertoire holds about 30,000 clones, with 72% as singletons. Before the COVID-19 pandemic, during about 2010-2019, CD4+ T cells were taken from unexposed donors. The cells were cultured for 10 days before CD4+ T cells were isolated. Input material: CD4+ T cells from PBMCs, cultured in vitro. The receptors stem from a human donor in good health.

The rearrangement links TRBV27 to TRBJ1-5, with a weak D call TRBD1 (6 bases). Trimming removed 5 bases at V and 5 bases at J, with 13 bases between. The CDR3 totals 14 residues. CDR1 MNHEY and CDR2 SMNVEV come from the germline V gene (reference sequence). This chain's CDR3 is CASSPRTVDQPQHF. CDR3 coding DNA: TGTGCCAGCAGTCCGAGGACAGTTGATCAGCCCCAGCATTTT.

This clone came up once. V and J are TRBV2 and TRBJ2-5; no reliable D call. The V gene's germline CDR1 is SNHLY and CDR2 FYNNEI. The CDR3 runs 14 residues. The germline V and J ends were trimmed by 4 bases and 0 bases, with 9 bases remaining between them. The CDR3 DNA sequence: TGTGCCAGCAGTGCCGGACCAAACCAAGAGACCCAGTACTTC. This codes for CASSAGPNQETQYF.

V and J are TRBV2 and TRBJ2-3; 7 bases map to TRBD1. CDR1 SNHLY and CDR2 FYNNEI come from the germline V gene. This CDR3 spans 14 amino acids. The junction had 5 bases not matched to a gene; V was cut back by 6 bases and J by 2 bases. The CDR3 region has the DNA TGTGCCAGCAGATTCGACAGGGACACAGATACGCAGTATTTT. Translated: CASRFDRDTDTQYF.

This clone was picked up a small number of times. The chain uses TRBV11-2 and TRBJ2-2; 8 positions match TRBD2. CDR1 and CDR2 (germline): SGHAT, FQNNGV. This CDR3 has 16 residues. After removal of 1 base from V and 1 base from J, the junction contained 2 bases not matched to a gene. The CDR3 DNA sequence: TGTGCCAGCAGCTTAGTGAGCGGGGGGAACACCGGGGAGCTGTTTTTT. Protein: CASSLVSGGNTGELFF.

V gene TRBV3-1 (or the pseudogene TRBV3-2) combines with J gene TRBJ2-3; D call uncertain. The CDR3 runs to 16 residues. CDR1 LGHDT and CDR2 YNNKEL come from the germline V gene (reference sequence). V was pared by 3 bases and J by 0 bases, with 13 bases between. CDR3 nucleotides: TGTGCCAGCAGCCAGGACCTGCGGATTAGCACAGATACGCAGTATTTT. Translating it yields CASSQDLRISTDTQYF.

The chain employs TRBV5-1 and TRBJ2-5; weak D call: TRBD2 (6 bases). From germline, CDR1 is SGHRS and CDR2 YFSETQ. With 3 bases removed from V and 2 bases from J, the gap between germline ends came to 11 bases. The length of the CDR3 is 14 residues. The CDR3 loop is CASSSGTLQETQYF. The CDR3 DNA follows: TGCGCCAGCAGCTCCGGGACTCTTCAAGAGACCCAGTACTTC. Variable domain in full (rest from reference TRBV5-1 and TRBJ2-5): KAGVTQTPRYLIKTRGQQVTLSCSPISGHRSVSWYQQTPGQGLQFLFEYFSETQRNKGNFPGRFSGRQFSNSRSEMNVSTLELGDSALYLCASSSGTLQETQYFGPGTRLLVL.

The chain has TRBV6-2 or TRBV6-3 and TRBJ1-1; D is ambiguous. This CDR3 contains 14 residues. The V and J ends lost 0 bases and 0 bases respectively, with 5 bases between them. The germline V gene has CDR1 MNHEY and CDR2 SVGEGT. As DNA, the CDR3 is TGTGCCAGCAGTTACTCCGGGGTGAACACTGAAGCTTTCTTT. Protein sequence: CASSYSGVNTEAFF.